A single sample gave rise to the 13 T cell receptor beta chains below, sequenced in a study of T cells after yellow fever vaccination. TCRdb itself ran the 5' RACE reads through MiXCR, one entry per CDR3 protein. The profile shows around 46,000 distinct CDR3 sequences, approximately 7% of them singletons. Here the sequenced sample was CD8+ T cells sorted from PBMCs, taken around 15 days after the first yellow fever vaccination. These receptors all stem from a man aged 18 to 30 who received the YFV17D yellow fever vaccine.

This clonotype was found a few times. The J gene is TRBJ1-2, the V gene TRBV29-1; D unclear. Germline-derived CDR1 and CDR2 are SQVTM and ANQGSEA. The V gene lost 5 bases and the J gene lost 3 bases, with 22 bases spanning the gap. The CDR3 runs 16 residues. The CDR3: CSVSKDVRRRDYGYTF. The CDR3 region has the DNA TGCAGCGTTTCGAAGGATGTACGTCGTCGGGACTATGGCTACACCTTC.

This clonotype has ten or more counts. This chain joins TRBV7-6 and TRBJ1-5; weak D call: TRBD1 (6 bases). V lost 5 bases, J lost 1 base, and 15 bases lay in between. The germline CDR1 and CDR2 sequences are SGHVS and FNYEAQ. The CDR3 runs to 16 residues. CDR3 coding DNA: TGTGCCAGCAGCGCGGTGGGGGGCTGGAGCAATCAGCCCCAGCATTTT. This codes for CASSAVGGWSNQPQHF.

In its sample, this clonotype was seen many times. The chain links TRBV6-1 to TRBJ2-2; TRBD2 matches 10 bases. Germline V gene lookup returns CDR1 MNHNS and CDR2 SASEGT. The CDR3 totals 15 residues. Trimming at V came to 6 bases and at J to 8 bases, leaving 9 bases not matched to a gene. In DNA, the CDR3 is TGTGCCAGCAGGATCAGCGGGGGGGTAAAGGGGGAGCTGTTTTTT. Protein: CASRISGGVKGELFF.

This clonotype was observed at least ten times. The chain uses TRBV4-3 and TRBJ1-2; D might be TRBD1 (5 bases). The CDR3 spans 15 residues. Trimming shortened V by 0 bases and J by 4 bases, and 12 bases separated the two germline ends. The germline CDR1 and CDR2 sequences are LGHNA and YSLEER. CDR3 sequence (DNA): TGCGCCAGCAGCCAAGATCGGGCAGGGCCCTATGGCTACACCTTC. Its protein product is CASSQDRAGPYGYTF.

This clonotype was seen many times. The CDR3 coding sequence is TGCAGCGTTGAGGGGACAGCATCCGAGCAGTACTTC. Its protein product is CSVEGTASEQYF. V and J are TRBV29-1 and TRBJ2-7; 7 nucleotides line up with TRBD1. The CDR3 loop spans 12 amino acids. Per the germline V gene, CDR1 is SQVTM and CDR2 is ANQGSEA. The J segment lost 6 bases and the V segment lost 3 bases, leaving 5 bases of the junction unmatched.

There are many counts of this clonotype. The J gene is TRBJ1-1, the V gene TRBV5-5; D is unresolved. Trimming stripped 4 bases from V and 6 bases from J, with 13 bases between. Germline V gene data show CDR1 as SGHKS and CDR2 as YYEKEE (reference sequence). This CDR3 spans 13 amino acids. The CDR3 coding sequence is TGTGCCAGCAGCCACCCGTTCGCCCCTGAAGCTTTCTTT. Its protein product is CASSHPFAPEAFF.

Many counts were recorded for this clonotype. The gene calls are TRBV27 and TRBJ2-7, with TRBD1 as a possible D gene (6 bases). The length of the CDR3 is 15 residues. V lost 2 bases, J lost 1 base, and 12 bases lay in between. The germline V gene encodes CDR1 MNHEY and CDR2 SMNVEV (reference sequence). CDR3 loop: CASSLTGPLSYEQYF. As DNA, the CDR3 is TGTGCCAGCAGTTTAACAGGGCCTTTGTCCTACGAGCAGTACTTC.

This clonotype was picked up a small number of times. The chain is built from TRBV9 and TRBJ2-5, with unresolved D. The length of the CDR3 is 15 residues. V gave up 0 bases and J gave up 3 bases, with 12 bases separating them. Germline V CDR1 and CDR2: SGDLS, YYNGEE. The CDR3 reads CASSVDFSPKETQYF. In DNA, the CDR3 is TGTGCCAGCAGCGTAGACTTTAGTCCTAAAGAGACCCAGTACTTC.

Ten or more counts support this clonotype. The chain couples TRBV5-1 to TRBJ1-1, with a possible D match to TRBD1 (5 bases). The CDR3 has 14 amino acids. With 3 bases removed from V and 1 base from J, the gap between germline ends came to 10 bases. Germline values: CDR1 SGHRS, CDR2 YFSETQ. The CDR3 loop is CASSSQGANTEAFF. The CDR3 DNA reads TGCGCCAGCAGCTCCCAGGGCGCGAACACTGAAGCTTTCTTT. The whole variable domain, remainder taken from reference TRBV5-1 and TRBJ1-1, is KAGVTQTPRYLIKTRGQQVTLSCSPISGHRSVSWYQQTPGQGLQFLFEYFSETQRNKGNFPGRFSGRQFSNSRSEMNVSTLELGDSALYLCASSSQGANTEAFFGQGTRLTVV.

This clonotype was recorded many times. This chain uses TRBV20-1 with TRBJ2-1; a weak D match, TRBD1 (6 bases). The CDR3 extends over 15 amino acids. V lost 0 bases, J lost 9 bases, and 18 bases lay in between. Germline CDR1 is DFQATT and CDR2 is SNEGSKA (reference sequence). In nucleotides, the CDR3 is TGCAGTGCTAGAGATCCGCAGGGGTCGGTAGCTGAGCAGTTCTTC. Amino acids: CSARDPQGSVAEQFF.

This clonotype was counted only a few times. The V gene is TRBV7-8, the J gene TRBJ2-1; either TRBD1 or TRBD2 may supply D (5 bases each). The CDR3 runs to 16 residues. Germline assignment: CDR1 SGHVS and CDR2 FQNEAQ. Trimming took off 5 bases at V and 1 base at J, with 15 bases between the two ends. CDR3 protein: CASSPRGVGSYNEQFF. The CDR3 coding sequence is TGTGCCAGCAGCCCTAGAGGGGTCGGGTCCTACAATGAGCAGTTCTTC.

A few counts support this clonotype. The V and J genes are TRBV12-5 and TRBJ1-3; D ambiguous. Germline CDR1 and CDR2: LGHNT and FRNRAP. V shed 1 base and J shed 4 bases, with 8 bases lying between them. This CDR3 is 14 amino acids long. Written as DNA, the CDR3 is TGTGCTAGTGGTTTGGACACGCCCGGAAACACCATATATTTT. Its translation is CASGLDTPGNTIYF.

This clonotype was seen only a few times. The rearrangement links TRBV12-5 to TRBJ1-2, with D tentatively TRBD1 (5 bases). V shed 9 bases and J shed 4 bases, with 18 bases lying between them. Per germline, CDR1 LGHNT and CDR2 FRNRAP. The CDR3 is made up of 14 amino acids. DNA for the CDR3: TGTGCTAGCTTGGGGGGGAGAGGCTTCTATGGCTACACCTTC. Its translation is CASLGGRGFYGYTF.